These 5 T cell receptor beta chains share one sample of origin, sequenced in a study of cytomegalovirus exposure and HLA in healthy donors. The PCR ran on 60 Vbeta and 13 Jbeta primers. Sequenced by immunoSEQ multiplex PCR; TCRdb stores in-frame clones only, minus some. Seen here are about 130,000 clones, about three quarters observed once, and the top ten hold 6.6%. The specimen was PBMCs. The receptors originated from a man in his forties or fifties in good health and CMV-seropositive.

The genes are TRBV15 and TRBJ2-5; 8 bases map to TRBD1. With the DNA end fitting TRBJ2-7 better, the J assignment may be wrong. The CDR3 is made up of 15 amino acids. Germline CDR1 LNHNV, CDR2 YYDKDF (reference sequence). CDR3 sequence reads: CATSRDRTGSDEQYF. In DNA, the CDR3 is TGTGCCACCAGCAGAGATCGGACAGGGTCAGACGAGCAGTACTTC.

The chain employs TRBV5-1 and TRBJ1-2, with a possible D match to TRBD1 (5 bases). Germline V gene sequence: CDR1 SGHRS, CDR2 YFSETQ. Trimming pared 7 bases from V and 2 bases from J, leaving 15 bases between. The CDR3 totals 14 residues. Here the CDR3 DNA reads TGCGCCAGCCGAGGGACTCATGCCAACTATGGCTACACCTTC. Amino acids: CASRGTHANYGYTF.

CDR3 nucleotides: TGTGCCAGTAGTATACGGACAGGGATCTTAGTCTACGAGCAGTACTTC. It encodes CASSIRTGILVYEQYF. The rearrangement uses TRBV19 and TRBJ2-7; 8 bases fit TRBD1. The CDR3 spans 16 residues. Trimming cost V 2 bases and J 3 bases; bases outside gene matches: 9. Germline assignment: CDR1 LNHDA and CDR2 SQIVND (reference sequence). The whole variable domain, remainder taken from reference TRBV19 and TRBJ2-7, is DGGITQSPKYLFRKEGQNVTLSCEQNLNHDAMYWYRQDPGQGLRLIYYSQIVNDFQKGDIAEGYSVSREKKESFPLTVTSAQKNPTAFYLCASSIRTGILVYEQYFGPGTRLTVT.

The chain couples TRBV5-4 to TRBJ2-5; unclear D gene. CDR1 is SGHNT, CDR2 YYREEE, per germline (reference sequence). This CDR3 spans 13 amino acids. Trimming left V 3 bases short and J 5 bases short, with 11 bases between. DNA of the CDR3: TGTGCCAGCAGCTCCTCTTTCTCGGAGACCCAGTACTTC. This gives the protein CASSSSFSETQYF.

This sequence joins TRBV5-4 and TRBJ1-3; perhaps TRBD1 as D (6 bases). Germline CDR1 SGHNT, CDR2 YYREEE (reference sequence). The CDR3 consists of 15 residues. The V end lost 4 bases, the J end lost 4 bases, and 15 bases lay between the germline ends. The CDR3 spells CASSENTGLGNTIYF. The CDR3 coding sequence is TGTGCCAGCAGCGAAAACACAGGGTTGGGAAACACCATATATTTT.